This T cell receptor beta chain was sequenced for a study of T cell responses to AZD1222 COVID-19 vaccine. Study findings and constraints: Scientists sampled the repertoires only once the peak T cell response had passed. The sample set comprised mostly white British donors with more females, and clonal diversity was possibly underestimated. Baseline seropositivity characterized only a handful of AZD1222 recipients. The span of vaccine-associated CD4 TCRs extended across spike, with dominance at 160-218 and 743-854.

Comment on this clone: Its antigen is undetermined.

Profiled with immunoSEQ multiplex PCR; TCRdb holds only in-frame clones, not every one. The sample has some 140,000 clones; 90% are singletons. The receptor's source is an adult in good health. Here the sequenced sample was peripheral blood, taken on day 0 of AZD1222 vaccination.

CDR3 region: CSGGRLGAGTEAFF. The CDR3, as DNA: TGCAGCGGGGGGCGACTTGGGGCGGGCACTGAAGCTTTCTTT. The chain combines TRBV29-1 with TRBJ1-1; possible D gene TRBD1, 6 bases. CDR3 length: 14 amino acids. Germline values: CDR1 SQVTM, CDR2 ANQGSEA. The V and J ends lost 7 bases and 4 bases respectively, with 19 bases between them.